Listed below are T cell receptor beta chains from one sample, sequenced in a study of tumor-infiltrating lymphocytes in primary liver carcinoma. TCRdb reprocessed the multiplex PCR reads via MiXCR and lists one record per CDR3 protein. The sample holds 25,000 to 35,000 distinct CDR3 sequences, approximately 80% seen once. Sequencing used liver tumor tissue from sampling region 5. These receptors all come from a man aged 35-49 years with primary liver carcinoma and hepatitis B virus infection. Both conserved end residues are part of each CDR3. The D gene is left open where the match is weak. A row's size may be missing; if present it is once, few, many or a size class.

d_gene	v_gene	abundance	j_gene	CDR3nt	CDR3aa
NA	TRBV5-5	NA	TRBJ1-1	TGTGCCAGCTATGGTTGGTTGAACACGGAAGCTCTCTTT	CASYGWLNTEALF
TRBD2	TRBV11-2	NA	TRBJ2-1	TGTGTCAGCAGCCTCTTAGCGGGAAAGGGTGAGCAGTTATTC	CVSSLLAGKGEQLF
TRBD1	TRBV29-1	NA	TRBJ2-7	TGCAGCGTGGGTGACAGGGGGCAGTACGAGCTGTACTTC	CSVGDRGQYELYF
NA	TRBV6-5	once	TRBJ2-7	TGTGCCAGCAGTTACTCTAGCGGAAATAGAGAGCAGTACTTT	CASSYSSGNREQYF
TRBD2	TRBV11-2	once	TRBJ2-1	TGTGCCAACAACTTAGAGCTCCTAGCGGGAGTGAACGAGCAGTTCTTC	CANNLELLAGVNEQFF
NA	TRBV11-2	NA	TRBJ2-1	TGTGTCAGCAGCTTAGATCCAGAGAGCTACAATGAGCAGTTCTTC	CVSSLDPESYNEQFF
TRBD2	TRBV10-3	NA	TRBJ2-3	TGTGCCATCAGGCACATTAGCGGGGCTAACACAGATACGCGGTATTTT	CAIRHISGANTDTRYF
NA	TRBV6-6	many	TRBJ2-1	TGTGCCAGCAGTCCCTGGACTTTGAGCTCCTACAATGAGCAGTTCTTC	CASSPWTLSSYNEQFF
NA	TRBV4-3	NA	TRBJ2-3	TGCGCCAACAGCTCCTCTGCGGGAGATACGCAGTATTTT	CANSSSAGDTQYF
TRBD1	TRBV10-3	NA	TRBJ1-5	TGTGCCATCAGTGAGTCTCGACAGGGTCAGCCCCAGCATTTT	CAISESRQGQPQHF
NA	TRBV10-3	once	TRBJ1-2	TGTTCCATCCGTCTTGGGGAGGCCTACACCTTC	CSIRLGEAYTF
TRBD1	TRBV11-2	few	TRBJ2-7	TGTGCCAGCCTAAATCCGGGACAGTCCTACGAGCAGTACTTC	CASLNPGQSYEQYF
NA	TRBV4-2	NA	TRBJ2-3	TGTGCCAGTAGCCAAGTGGCGTTTCTAGAGGGAGCGACAGATACGCAGTATTTT	CASSQVAFLEGATDTQYF
TRBD1	TRBV12-3/TRBV12-4	NA	TRBJ2-3	TGTGCCAGTAATCCGAGGGACAGGGTCCCTACGCAGTATTTT	CASNPRDRVPTQYF
NA	TRBV6-1	NA	TRBJ2-1	TGTGCCAGCCGTCCCCCCGGATTAGCAGCCTACAATGAGCAGATCTTC	CASRPPGLAAYNEQIF
NA	TRBV12-3/TRBV12-4	NA	TRBJ1-1	TGTGCCAGCAGTAAAAGACAGGCGACGAGGAACACTGAAGCTTTCTTT	CASSKRQATRNTEAFF
TRBD2	TRBV4-2	NA	TRBJ2-7	TGTGCCAGCAGCCACGGGACTAGGGGAGCCGGCGGGCAGTACTTC	CASSHGTRGAGGQYF
NA	TRBV6-5	once	TRBJ2-7	TGTGCCAGCAGGCCCGGGCAGTCAGCATCCTTTTACGAGCGGTACTTC	CASRPGQSASFYERYF
TRBD1	TRBV7-2	NA	TRBJ2-7	TGCGCCAGCACCACCGGACCGGGACAGGGTTACGAGCAGTACTTC	CASTTGPGQGYEQYF
NA	TRBV11-2	NA	TRBJ2-7	TGTGCCAGCAGCTCAGAGTCCGGGATCTCCGGCGAGCAGTATTTC	CASSSESGISGEQYF
TRBD1	TRBV11-1	NA	TRBJ2-2	TGTGCCAGCAGTCCCAGGGGGTCGTCCACCGGGGAGCTGTTTTTT	CASSPRGSSTGELFF
TRBD2	TRBV5-1	NA	TRBJ2-7	TGCGCCAGCAGCCCCGGACTATCGGGAGGGCCTAACTACGAGCAGTATTTC	CASSPGLSGGPNYEQYF
NA	TRBV4-2	NA	TRBJ2-3	TGTGCCAGCAGCCAAGTGACGCTTCTAGGGGGAGCGACAGATATGCAGTATTTT	CASSQVTLLGGATDMQYF
NA	TRBV6-2/TRBV6-3	NA	TRBJ2-1	TGTGCCAGCACGGGTGTGCGTGGGGGCCTAAGGGGAAATGAGCAGTTCTTC	CASTGVRGGLRGNEQFF
NA	TRBV4-1	NA	TRBJ2-7	TGCGCCAGCAGTCCGGGCAGTTGGTACAAGCAGTACTTC	CASSPGSWYKQYF
TRBD2	TRBV9	few	TRBJ2-2	TGTGCCAGCAGCGAGAGGGGCGGGAGAAACACCGGGGAGCTGTTTTTT	CASSERGGRNTGELFF
TRBD1	TRBV4-1	NA	TRBJ1-2	TGCGCTAACAGCCAAGGGGACAGGAACTATGGCTACTCCTTC	CANSQGDRNYGYSF
TRBD1	TRBV5-5	NA	TRBJ1-3	TGTGTCAGCAGGACAGGCTTTGGAAACTCCATATATTTT	CVSRTGFGNSIYF
NA	TRBV10-3	NA	TRBJ1-5	TGTGCTACCAGTGAGTATGAGGGCGATCAGCCCCCGCATTTT	CATSEYEGDQPPHF
NA	TRBV4-1	NA	TRBJ2-2	TGCGCCAGCAGCCAAGATGCTGGCTGGACAACCGGGGAGCTGTTTTTT	CASSQDAGWTTGELFF
TRBD1	TRBV5-1	NA	TRBJ2-7	TGCACCAGCAGCTCGTCCCGTGACAGGGACGAGCAGTACTTC	CTSSSSRDRDEQYF
NA	TRBV11-2	NA	TRBJ2-2	TGTGGCAGCAGCTTAGCAATAGGAGGGGCGAACACCGGGGAGCTTTTTTTT	CGSSLAIGGANTGELFF
NA	TRBV28	NA	TRBJ1-3	TGTGCCAGCAGCCCCCCGACAGAGTGGGGAAACACCATATATTTT	CASSPPTEWGNTIYF
NA	TRBV4-3	NA	TRBJ1-1	TGCGACAGCAGCCAAGTCAGCGACGGGGGTAGCCCGGGGAAGACTTTCTTT	CDSSQVSDGGSPGKTFF
NA	TRBV4-1	NA	TRBJ2-7	TGCGCCAGCAGCCAAGACTCGGCGGCCTTCTCCTACGAGCAGTACTTC	CASSQDSAAFSYEQYF
NA	TRBV6-6	NA	TRBJ2-1	TGTACCAGCAGTTACCCCACTATCGGGATAGTGAATGAGCAGTTCTTC	CTSSYPTIGIVNEQFF
NA	TRBV5-1	NA	TRBJ2-1	TGCGCCAGCCGCTTGGCCCCAGACGGGGAGCAGTTCTTC	CASRLAPDGEQFF
NA	TRBV19	NA	TRBJ2-2	TGTGCCAGTAGTGTTTCCCCAGGGTCCGGGGAGCTGTTTTTT	CASSVSPGSGELFF
NA	TRBV6-2/TRBV6-3	NA	TRBJ1-1	TGTGCCAGCAGTTACTCGTTGGACTCCGCTGAAGCTTTCTTT	CASSYSLDSAEAFF
NA	TRBV11-2	NA	TRBJ2-7	TGTGCCGGCAGCTTCATGACAGATCCGGGCTACGAGCAGTATTTC	CAGSFMTDPGYEQYF
TRBD1	TRBV6-1	NA	TRBJ2-3	TGTGCCAGCAGTCGTGAGACAGGGGTGGCAGATACACAGTATTTT	CASSRETGVADTQYF
TRBD2	TRBV6-5	medium-sized	TRBJ2-3	TGTGCCAGCAGTCCATCTTGGGCGGGAGGAGGAGATACGCAGTATTTT	CASSPSWAGGGDTQYF
TRBD2	TRBV11-2	few	TRBJ2-1	TGTGCCAGCAGCCCCGGGCTAGCGGGCGATTACAATGAGCAGTTGTTC	CASSPGLAGDYNEQLF
TRBD1	TRBV11-1	once	TRBJ2-5	TGTGCCAGCAGTGGACAGGTGGAGATGGAAACCCATTACTTC	CASSGQVEMETHYF
TRBD1	TRBV12-3/TRBV12-4	NA	TRBJ2-7	TGTGCCAGCAGTAAGCGGACAGGGGGGTTCTACGAGCAGTACTTC	CASSKRTGGFYEQYF
NA	TRBV11-2	once	TRBJ2-3	TGTGCCAGCAGTCGACGACCCATCAACCCCACTGACACGCAGTATTTT	CASSRRPINPTDTQYF
TRBD1	TRBV11-2	NA	TRBJ2-7	TGTGCCAGCAGCTTCATACAGGGGGCCATTCATAACAAGCAGTACTTT	CASSFIQGAIHNKQYF
NA	TRBV18	NA	TRBJ2-1	TGTGGCAGCTCCCAGACTAACGACAATGAGCAGTTCTTC	CGSSQTNDNEQFF
NA	TRBV28	NA	TRBJ1-1	TGTGCCGGCAGTATTGGGGGTGAAGCTTTCTTT	CAGSIGGEAFF
TRBD1	TRBV28	NA	TRBJ2-7	TGTCCCAACATCCTGACAGGGGGCTCCTACGAGCAGTACTTC	CPNILTGGSYEQYF